One sample yielded the 25 T cell receptor beta chains listed below, sequenced in a study of T cells in Graves' hyperthyroidism and ophthalmopathy. Amplification targeted TCR beta CDR3 regions from RNA transcripts. When the TCR CDR3 underwent first-round RT-PCR, the HTBI primer set was used. MiXCR was run by TCRdb on the multiplex PCR reads, yielding one entry per CDR3 protein. The data contain 250,000 or so distinct CDR3 sequences, roughly 15% of them singletons. Material: blood. Receptor source: a woman aged 50 to 60 with Graves' hyperthyroidism that later progressed to Graves' ophthalmopathy.

The rearrangement uses TRBV14 and TRBJ1-2; D call uncertain. This CDR3 is 15 amino acids long. CDR1 and CDR2 (germline): SGHDN, FVKESK. Trimming left V 1 base short and J 5 bases short, with 14 bases between. CDR3 nucleotides: TGTGCCAGCAGCCAAGTCGGACGTTCTCAATATGGCTACACCTTC. This sequence encodes CASSQVGRSQYGYTF.

In this sample, this clonotype turned up a few times. The conserved final phenylalanine or tryptophan is absent from the CDR3, which likely points to a read error. The rearrangement uses TRBV7-3 and TRBJ2-1; no reliable D call. This CDR3 region has 15 residues. V was pared by 1 base and J by 3 bases, with 10 bases between. Germline lookup yields CDR1 SGHTA and CDR2 FQGTGA. CDR3 residues: CASSLSVGFYNEQFL. The CDR3 coding sequence is TGTGCCAGCAGCTTAAGTGTGGGGTTCTACAATGAGCAGTTCCTC.

This clonotype has ten or more counts. The CDR3 DNA is TGTGCCAGCAGACCCACAGGGAATAGCAATCAGCCCCAGCATTTT. This translates into CASRPTGNSNQPQHF. V is TRBV2 and J is TRBJ1-5; possibly TRBD1 for D (6 bases). Germline CDR1 reads SNHLY; CDR2 reads FYNNEI. The V end lost 6 bases, the J end lost 0 bases, and 12 bases lay between the germline ends. The CDR3 contains 15 residues.

The table lists this clonotype with many counts. This sequence joins TRBV2 and TRBJ1-1; no definite D call. The V end was cut by 1 base, the J end by 0 bases, with 12 bases between. The CDR3 is 16 residues long. Germline lookup yields CDR1 SNHLY and CDR2 FYNNEI. The CDR3 DNA sequence: TGTGCCAGCAGTGAAGAAGTCGAGGGCCTGAACACTGAAGCTTTCTTT. It translates to CASSEEVEGLNTEAFF.

The rearrangement joins TRBV12-3 or TRBV12-4 to TRBJ1-1; tentative D call: TRBD1 (5 bases). The CDR3 runs to 13 residues. Trimming removed 7 bases from V and 6 bases from J, with 15 bases in between. The CDR3 DNA is TGTGCCAGCACCGGAGGTCGACAGCCTGAAGCTTTCTTT. It encodes CASTGGRQPEAFF.

This clonotype was observed at least ten times. The chain joins TRBV20-1 to TRBJ2-1; the match to TRBD2 covers 9 bases. V trimming: 6 bases; J trimming: 1 base; junction bases outside the gene matches: 10. The CDR3 totals 16 residues. Looked up from germline, CDR1 is DFQATT and CDR2 is SNEGSKA (reference sequence). CDR3 coding DNA: TGCAGTGCCCGCGGTAGCGGGAGTCTTTCCTACAATGAGCAGTTCTTC. Its translation: CSARGSGSLSYNEQFF.

In its sample, this clonotype was seen a few times. The J gene is TRBJ1-4, the V gene TRBV20-1; the D gene is possibly TRBD1 (6 bases). This CDR3 has 14 amino acids. The germline V gene has CDR1 DFQATT and CDR2 SNEGSKA (reference sequence). Trimming shortened V by 4 bases and J by 7 bases, and 16 bases separated the two germline ends. Here the CDR3 reads CSATRVLGGEKLFF. In nucleotides, the CDR3 is TGCAGTGCTACTCGGGTTTTAGGGGGTGAAAAACTGTTTTTT.

This clonotype was seen ten or more times. J is TRBJ2-2 and V is TRBV5-1; TRBD1 is a possible D gene (6 bases). The V and J ends lost 5 bases and 2 bases respectively, with 10 bases between them. This CDR3 comprises 14 residues. CDR1 is SGHRS and CDR2 is YFSETQ in the germline V gene. The CDR3 coding sequence is TGCGCCAGCAGACGGACAGATAACACCGGGGAGCTGTTTTTT. It translates to CASRRTDNTGELFF.

This clonotype was counted many times. The gene calls are TRBV6-2 or TRBV6-3 and TRBJ1-5; 10 nucleotides match TRBD1. This CDR3 has 18 residues. The V and J ends lost 0 bases and 1 base, in that order; junction bases with no gene match: 6. Germline CDR1 and CDR2: MNHEY and SVGEGT. In nucleotides, the CDR3 is TGTGCCAGCAGTTACTCTTACCGGGACAGGGGAAGCAATCAGCCCCAGCATTTT. It is translated as CASSYSYRDRGSNQPQHF.

This clonotype has just a few counts. The chain joins TRBV20-1 to TRBJ1-5; possible D gene TRBD1, 5 bases. This CDR3 has 14 residues. Per germline, CDR1 DFQATT and CDR2 SNEGSKA (reference sequence). Trimming cost V 5 bases and J 3 bases, with 14 bases left between them. CDR3 loop: CSALTRQTNQPQHF. The DNA of the CDR3 is TGCAGTGCTTTAACTCGACAGACCAATCAGCCCCAGCATTTT.

This clonotype showed up many times. The genes are TRBV6-1 and TRBJ1-2, with 7 bases fitting TRBD1. The CDR3 length is 12 residues. J lost 2 bases, V lost 8 bases, and 2 bases had no gene match. In germline, CDR1 is MNHNS, CDR2 SASEGT. Written as DNA, the CDR3 is TGTGCCAGCCGACAGGGAAACTATGGCTACACCTTC. This gives the protein CASRQGNYGYTF.

This clonotype has at least ten counts. V is TRBV2 and J is TRBJ2-5; no firm D call. This CDR3 has 12 residues. Germline V gene sequence: CDR1 SNHLY, CDR2 FYNNEI. Trimming left V 6 bases short and J 5 bases short, with 10 bases between. CDR3 loop: CASRDLRETQYF. The CDR3 DNA sequence: TGTGCCAGCAGGGACCTGAGGGAGACCCAGTACTTC.

This clonotype was found a few times. This chain links TRBV7-9 with TRBJ2-4; 7 nucleotides line up with TRBD2. CDR1 and CDR2 (germline): SEHNR, FQNEAQ (reference sequence). The CDR3 length is 17 residues. V was pared by 8 bases and J by 0 bases, with 13 bases of the junction left unmatched. CDR3 DNA sequence: TGTGCCAGCGAGCTAGGGGAGGGGCGGTTAGCCAAAAACATTCAGTACTTC. Residues: CASELGEGRLAKNIQYF.

CDR3 in amino acids: CASSLRLGVDTGELFF. The CDR3 DNA reads as TGTGCCAGCAGCTTACGTCTGGGGGTGGACACCGGGGAGCTGTTTTTT. The chain carries TRBV7-9 and TRBJ2-2; D is possibly TRBD1 or TRBD2 (5 bases each). V was cut by 2 bases and J by 3 bases, with 13 bases left in between. Per the germline V gene, CDR1 is SEHNR and CDR2 is FQNEAQ (reference sequence). The CDR3 runs to 16 residues.

This clonotype was observed a few times. The rearrangement links TRBV28 to TRBJ1-2; D gene ambiguous. This CDR3 comprises 15 residues. The germline gives CDR1 MDHEN, CDR2 SYDVKM. V was clipped by 8 bases and J by 0 bases, with 16 bases between them. In DNA form, the CDR3 reads TGTGCCAGCGCCGGCCATGGAGTAGCTAACTATGGCTACACCTTC. Its translation is CASAGHGVANYGYTF.

This clonotype has a count of ten or more. The V and J genes are TRBV20-1 and TRBJ1-1; D not resolved. CDR3 length: 11 residues. Germline-derived CDR1 and CDR2 are DFQATT and SNEGSKA (reference sequence). Trimming left V 6 bases short and J 10 bases short, with 15 bases between. In DNA form, the CDR3 reads TGCAGTGCCCGGTCCAACACGGGAGCTTTCTTT. Protein product: CSARSNTGAFF.

This clonotype occurred many times. The chain couples TRBV6-1 to TRBJ2-7; 10 bases agree with TRBD1. In germline, CDR1 is MNHNS, CDR2 SASEGT. Trimming at V came to 5 bases and at J to 3 bases, leaving 10 bases not matched to a gene. There are 16 residues in the CDR3. As DNA, the CDR3 is TGTGCCAGCAGTCTACCTTTGGACAGGGGGGACTACGAGCAGTACTTC. This gives the protein CASSLPLDRGDYEQYF.

This clonotype was seen ten or more times. The chain recombines TRBV7-6 with TRBJ1-1; the match to TRBD1 covers 7 bases. V lost 5 bases and J lost 11; bases outside the gene matches: 11. The length of the CDR3 is 13 residues. Germline values: CDR1 SGHVS, CDR2 FNYEAQ. This CDR3 is CASSLQFTGEAFF. Here the CDR3 DNA reads TGTGCCAGCAGCCTTCAATTTACAGGGGAGGCTTTCTTT.

The count of this clonotype is one. One base away lies a much larger clone, so this may be a sequencing read error. This rearrangement joins TRBV30 to TRBJ1-1; D is perhaps TRBD1 (5 bases). The CDR3 contains 13 residues. The germline V gene has CDR1 GTSNPN and CDR2 SVGIG (reference sequence). The CDR3 DNA is TGTACCGGAATGGGCAGGGCGAACACTGAAGCTTTCTTT. Protein product: CTGMGRANTEAFF.

This clonotype has a count of ten or more. V gene TRBV5-1 combines with J gene TRBJ2-5; 12 bases align to TRBD2. After removal of 4 bases from V and 4 bases from J, the junction contained 5 bases not matched to a gene. The CDR3 covers 15 residues. Germline CDR1 is SGHRS and CDR2 is YFSETQ. The CDR3 nucleotides are TGCGCCAGCAGCAAACTAGCGGGAGGAGGAGAGACCCAGTACTTC. This gives the protein CASSKLAGGGETQYF.

This clonotype was recorded many times. This chain uses TRBV3-1 with TRBJ2-3; TRBD2 might be the D (6 bases). V was cut by 1 base and J by 2 bases, with 13 bases left in between. This CDR3 region has 16 residues. From germline, CDR1 is LGHDT and CDR2 YNNKEL (reference sequence). The CDR3 DNA is TGTGCCAGCAGCCAAGGGGTTAGCGGTCTCACAGATACGCAGTATTTT. This codes for CASSQGVSGLTDTQYF.

This clonotype was detected ten times or more. The chain links TRBV3-1 to TRBJ1-3; D is undetermined. V shed 0 bases and J shed 0 bases, with 3 bases lying between them. The germline V gene encodes CDR1 LGHDT and CDR2 YNNKEL (reference sequence). This CDR3 has 14 residues. The CDR3 loop reads CASSQDNSGNTIYF. DNA of the CDR3: TGTGCCAGCAGCCAAGACAACTCTGGAAACACCATATATTTT.

This clonotype was counted many times. V gene TRBV11-3 combines with J gene TRBJ2-3; D is undetermined. Trimming pared 1 base from V and 0 bases from J, leaving 5 bases between. From germline, CDR1 is SGHNT and CDR2 YENEEA. This CDR3 has 14 amino acids. The CDR3 DNA reads as TGTGCCAGCAGCTTAGTCCCAAGCACAGATACGCAGTATTTT. It translates to CASSLVPSTDTQYF.

V and J are TRBV6-5 and TRBJ1-5; the D gene is possibly TRBD1 (5 bases). Trimming removed 0 bases at V and 11 bases at J, with 14 bases between. The CDR3 totals 14 residues. Germline CDR1 reads MNHEY; CDR2 reads SVGAGI. CDR3 nucleotides: TGTGCCAGCAGTTACTCACGGGGGTCCAAGGCCCAGCATTTT. It translates to CASSYSRGSKAQHF.

Note on this clonotype: This may stem from a read error, because a much larger clone lies one nucleotide away. The chain is built from TRBV20-1 and TRBJ1-1; D not resolved. Germline CDR1 is DFQATT and CDR2 is SNEGSKA (reference sequence). This CDR3 contains 13 residues. V shed 6 bases and J shed 0 bases, with 11 bases lying between them. This chain's CDR3 is CSAYPGMNTEAFF. In DNA form, the CDR3 reads TGCAGTGCCTATCCAGGCATGAACACTGAAGCTTTCTTT.